This T cell receptor (beta chain) was obtained from a study of technical replicates of blood from a few donors. Profiling relied on immunoSEQ multiplex PCR, and the TCRdb table lists in-frame clones only, not all of them. The sample lists some 74,000 clones; 95% to 96% were seen once. Germline V gene data show CDR1 as MRHNA and CDR2 as SNTAGT. V was cut by 4 bases and J by 4 bases, with 7 bases left in between. The CDR3 is made up of 13 amino acids. The TCR comes from a human donor in good health. The chain is built from TRBV6-4 and TRBJ2-2, with D unresolved. The sample was T cells isolated from PBMCs. CDR3 bases: TGTGCCAGCAGTGCGAGAGGCACCGGGGAGCTGTTTTTT. Translated, it gives CASSARGTGELFF.